This entry describes one T cell receptor beta chain. Germline V gives CDR1 DFQATT, CDR2 SNEGSKA (reference sequence). Trimming took off 6 bases at V and 8 bases at J, with 13 bases between the two ends. The CDR3 has 11 amino acids. The data were taken from a study of blood T cell repertoires in COVID-19. As processed by the authors: Cell counts per sample came from amplifying reference gene primers. Clones were sequenced by immunoSEQ multiplex PCR, and TCRdb holds only the in-frame ones, with some missing. The D gene and trimming were derived from the DNA, and the V and J assignments and clone size from that table. The sample has over 200,000 clones; about 91% are singletons.

The sequencing sample was made of peripheral blood. This TCR came from a person between 18 and 35 years old with COVID-19, enrolled during active disease. The rearrangement links TRBV20-1 to TRBJ1-2, with D hard to call. CDR3 in amino acids: CSAQRTGGYTF. CDR3 coding DNA: TGCAGTGCCCAAAGGACTGGGGGCTACACCTTC.